This T cell receptor beta chain was identified during a study of PD-1 blockade in classical Hodgkin lymphoma (TCRdb year 2020). About the full investigation: Nivolumab dosing was 3 mg/kg intravenously every 2 weeks, continuing until either disease progression or unacceptable toxicity. To define a peripheral blood immune signature of response to PD-1 blockade in classical Hodgkin lymphoma, the study combined TCR beta sequencing with CyTOF.

Taken with the paper, the label for time point translates to: cycle 4 day 1 (C4D1), after more than 5 weeks of nivolumab. Relapse after autologous stem cell transplantation had occurred in all trial patients, and cohorts A, B and C were distinguished by prior brentuximab vedotin exposure. Using a Miltenyi CD8+ T cell isolation kit, CD8+ T cells were purified from thawed PBMCs through magnetic negative selection. The trial cohort comprised approximately 55 patients with relapsed/refractory classical Hodgkin lymphoma whose best overall responses were complete response, partial response or progressive disease. Trial patients were treated with single-agent nivolumab in the multi-cohort phase II CheckMate 205 trial. Best overall response was determined by an independent review committee according to the 2007 International Working Group response criteria. PBMCs from the trial were collected at three points: immediately before nivolumab initiation (C1D1), and during therapy at cycle 2 day 1 and cycle 4 day 1. Peripheral blood was collected in 8 mL Vacutainer Cell Preparation Tubes, from which PBMCs were isolated by centrifugation and then cryopreserved. Purified CD4+ and CD8+ fractions were generated only in cases for which an additional PBMC sample was available. Magnetically labelled cells were removed on LS columns in a quadroMACS separator, and the flow-through was retained as the purified fraction.

The paper as a whole reports these results and caveats: Diversity was lower in patients who began nivolumab less than 1 year after ASCT, so these patients were left out of later analyses to avoid confounding by immune reconstitution. Trial patients with a complete response had baseline diversity similar to that of newly diagnosed patients, while partial responders and progressors had significantly lower diversity. Baseline TCR diversity was reported to be lower in newly diagnosed patients than in healthy donors, and even lower in relapsed/refractory patients. Only a single clinical trial cohort was studied, and what caused the repertoire differences, possibly disease activity or prior therapy, remained undefined. A significant rise by C4D1 was seen in CD4+ but not CD8+ TCR diversity (p=0.0027 vs p=0.16), with the rise being most apparent in complete responders (p=0.02).

Counted from cysteine to phenylalanine, this CDR3 has 15 amino acids. Only the CDR3 part of the read is kept: 45 bases, read in frame from the first base. CDR1 is given as LNHDA and CDR2 as SQIVND, both from the germline V gene (reference sequence). V is cut by 6 bases and J by 3 bases, and the space between the germline ends is 18 bases. Worth noting for this clone: Its specific antigen is unknown. Base qualities are missing; no much larger clone stands one base away.

The Qiagen DNeasy kit was used to extract genomic DNA both from unsorted PBMCs and from the negatively selected CD4+ and CD8+ fractions. Using primers that anneal to V and J segments, immunoSEQ multiplex PCR amplified the TCR beta CDR3 regions. A synthetic immune receptor repertoire was used to minimize amplification bias, and any remaining bias was removed computationally after sequencing. Processing in the source paper ran as follows. Custom Python scripts were used to quantify repertoire diversity as the Shannon entropy index. Unsorted, CD4+ and CD8+ repertoires were analyzed separately, except in combined analyses where CD4+ and CD8+ sequences were merged in silico. A clone was considered expanded if an increase in frequency of at least 2-fold after treatment relative to C1D1 was found, and a pseudocount of 0.5 was applied to clones undetected at baseline. Clones with 0 or 1 copy at C1D1 were classified as singleton clones, and clones with 2 or more copies were classified as non-singleton clones. Clones expanded in unsorted samples were annotated as CD4+, CD8+ or unknown by matching protein sequences in sorted samples from the same patient. Wilcoxon tests on paired samples were used to test diversity changes from C1D1 to C4D1. TCRdb stores this immuneACCESS table with in-frame sequences only. Part of the clones is absent; in the studies checked, under half of the shortfall reflects unresolved V genes, and no reason is known for the rest. V, J and clone size reflect that table, while D and trimming were determined from the DNA. This sample has some 20,000 clones in its table, and roughly 84% of those were observed once. The top ten clonotypes cover approximately 7% of the sample.

The rearranged segments are TRBV19 and TRBJ2-7; TRBD2 might be the D gene, on 5 matching bases. Sequenced here: CD8+ T cells from blood, sampled before the fourth cycle of nivolumab. The sequence came from a human donor with classical Hodgkin lymphoma. The DNA sequence is as follows: TGTGCCAGTAGCCCCTTGACCCGGGGAAACTACGAGCAGTACTTC. Translated, this gives CASSPLTRGNYEQYF.